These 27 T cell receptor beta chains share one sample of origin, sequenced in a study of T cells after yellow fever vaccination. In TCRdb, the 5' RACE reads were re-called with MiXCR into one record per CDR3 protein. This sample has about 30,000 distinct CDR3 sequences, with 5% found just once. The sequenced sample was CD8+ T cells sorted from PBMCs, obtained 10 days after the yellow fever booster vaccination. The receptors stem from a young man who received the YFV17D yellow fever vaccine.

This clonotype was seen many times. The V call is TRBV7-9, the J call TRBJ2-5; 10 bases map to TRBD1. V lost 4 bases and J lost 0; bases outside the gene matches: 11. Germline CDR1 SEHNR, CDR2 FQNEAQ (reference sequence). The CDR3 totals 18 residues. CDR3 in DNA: TGTGCCAGCAGCTGGGACCGGGACAGGGGACTGTACCAAGAGACCCAGTACTTC. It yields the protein CASSWDRDRGLYQETQYF.

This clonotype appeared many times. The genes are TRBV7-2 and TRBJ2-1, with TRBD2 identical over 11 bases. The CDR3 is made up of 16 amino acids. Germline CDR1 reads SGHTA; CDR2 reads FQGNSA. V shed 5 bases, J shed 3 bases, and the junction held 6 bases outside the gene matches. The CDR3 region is CASSPLAGGVYNEQFF. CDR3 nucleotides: TGTGCCAGCAGCCCTCTAGCGGGAGGCGTCTACAATGAGCAGTTCTTC.

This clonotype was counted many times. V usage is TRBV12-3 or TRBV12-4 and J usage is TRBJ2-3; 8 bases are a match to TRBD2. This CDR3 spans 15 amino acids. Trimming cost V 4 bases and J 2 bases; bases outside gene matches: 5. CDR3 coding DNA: TGTGCCAGCAGTTCGGCGGGAGGATTCACAGATACGCAGTATTTT. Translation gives CASSSAGGFTDTQYF.

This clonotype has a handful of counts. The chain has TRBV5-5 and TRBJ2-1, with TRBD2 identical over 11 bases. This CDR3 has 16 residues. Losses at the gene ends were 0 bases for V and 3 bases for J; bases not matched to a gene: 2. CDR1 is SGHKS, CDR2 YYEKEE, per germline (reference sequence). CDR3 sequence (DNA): TGTGCCAGCAGCTTGGAGGGACTAGCGGTCTACAATGAGCAGTTCTTC. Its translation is CASSLEGLAVYNEQFF.

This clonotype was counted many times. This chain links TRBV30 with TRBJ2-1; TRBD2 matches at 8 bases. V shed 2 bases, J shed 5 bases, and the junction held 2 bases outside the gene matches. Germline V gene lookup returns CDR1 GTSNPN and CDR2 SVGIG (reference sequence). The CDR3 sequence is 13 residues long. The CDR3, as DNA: TGTGCCTGGAGTATTAGCGGGAACAATGAGCAGTTCTTC. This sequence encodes CAWSISGNNEQFF.

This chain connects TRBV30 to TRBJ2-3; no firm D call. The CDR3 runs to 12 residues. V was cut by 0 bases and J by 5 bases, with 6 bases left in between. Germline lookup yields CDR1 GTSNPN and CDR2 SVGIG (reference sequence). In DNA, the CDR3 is TGTGCCTGGAGTGTTTCGGGAGATACGCAGTATTTT. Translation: CAWSVSGDTQYF. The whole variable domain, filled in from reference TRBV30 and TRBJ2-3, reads SQTIHQWPATLVQPVGSPLSLECTVEGTSNPNLYWYRQAAGRGLQLLFYSVGIGQISSEVPQNLSASRPQDRQFILSSKKLLLSDSGFYLCAWSVSGDTQYFGPGTRLTVL.

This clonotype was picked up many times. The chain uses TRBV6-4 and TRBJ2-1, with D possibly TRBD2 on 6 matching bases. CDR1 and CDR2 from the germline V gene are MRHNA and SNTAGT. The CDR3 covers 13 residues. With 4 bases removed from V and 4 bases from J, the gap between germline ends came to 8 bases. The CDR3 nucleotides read TGTGCCAGCAGTGCTAGCGTTTACAATGAGCAGTTCTTC. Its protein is CASSASVYNEQFF.

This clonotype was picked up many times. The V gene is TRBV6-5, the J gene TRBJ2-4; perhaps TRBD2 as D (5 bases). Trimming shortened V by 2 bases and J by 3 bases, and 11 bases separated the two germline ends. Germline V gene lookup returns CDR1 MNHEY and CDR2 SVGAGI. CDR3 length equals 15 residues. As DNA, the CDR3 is TGTGCCAGCAGTTACGAAGGAGGAGGCAAAAACATTCAGTACTTC. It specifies CASSYEGGGKNIQYF.

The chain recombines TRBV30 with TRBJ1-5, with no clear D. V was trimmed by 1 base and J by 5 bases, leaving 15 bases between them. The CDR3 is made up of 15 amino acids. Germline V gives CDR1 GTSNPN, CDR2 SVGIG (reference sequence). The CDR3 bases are TGTGCCTGGAGTGATTTAGAAACCCAGGATCAGCCCCAGCATTTT. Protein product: CAWSDLETQDQPQHF.

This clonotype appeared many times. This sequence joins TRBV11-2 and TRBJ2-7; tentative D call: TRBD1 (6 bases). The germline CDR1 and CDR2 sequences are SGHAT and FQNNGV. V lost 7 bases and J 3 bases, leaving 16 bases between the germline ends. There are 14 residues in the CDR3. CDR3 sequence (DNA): TGTGCCAGCACCTTCGGCGAGGGGGACTACGAGCAGTACTTC. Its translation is CASTFGEGDYEQYF.

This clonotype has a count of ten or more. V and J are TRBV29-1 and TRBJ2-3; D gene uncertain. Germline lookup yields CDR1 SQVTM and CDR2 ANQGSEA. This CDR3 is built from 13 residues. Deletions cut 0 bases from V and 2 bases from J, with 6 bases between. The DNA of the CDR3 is TGCAGCGTTGAAGAGGCGGACACAGATACGCAGTATTTT. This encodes CSVEEADTDTQYF.

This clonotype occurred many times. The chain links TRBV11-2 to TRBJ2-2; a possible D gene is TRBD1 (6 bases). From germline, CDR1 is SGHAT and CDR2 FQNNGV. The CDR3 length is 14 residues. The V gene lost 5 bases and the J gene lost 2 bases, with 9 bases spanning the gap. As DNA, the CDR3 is TGTGCCAGCAGCCGGGGACACAACACCGGGGAGCTGTTTTTT. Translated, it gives CASSRGHNTGELFF.

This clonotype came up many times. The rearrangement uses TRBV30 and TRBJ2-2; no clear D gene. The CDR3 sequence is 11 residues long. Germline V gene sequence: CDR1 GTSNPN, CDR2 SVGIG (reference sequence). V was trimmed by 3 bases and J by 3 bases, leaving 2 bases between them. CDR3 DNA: TGTGCCTGGAGGGACACCGGGGAGCTGTTTTTT. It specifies CAWRDTGELFF.

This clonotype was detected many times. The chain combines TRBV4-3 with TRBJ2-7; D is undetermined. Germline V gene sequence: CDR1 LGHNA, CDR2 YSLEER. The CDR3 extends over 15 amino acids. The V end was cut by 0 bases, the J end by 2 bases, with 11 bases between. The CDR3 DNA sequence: TGCGCCAGCAGCCAAGACAGACACGGTACCTACGAGCAGTACTTC. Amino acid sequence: CASSQDRHGTYEQYF.

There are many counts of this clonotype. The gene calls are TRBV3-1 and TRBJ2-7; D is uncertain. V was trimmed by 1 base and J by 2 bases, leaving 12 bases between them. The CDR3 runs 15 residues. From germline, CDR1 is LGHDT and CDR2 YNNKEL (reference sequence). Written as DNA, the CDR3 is TGTGCCAGCAGCCAAGTGGGGTCTGGAGCCTACGAGCAGTACTTC. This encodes CASSQVGSGAYEQYF.

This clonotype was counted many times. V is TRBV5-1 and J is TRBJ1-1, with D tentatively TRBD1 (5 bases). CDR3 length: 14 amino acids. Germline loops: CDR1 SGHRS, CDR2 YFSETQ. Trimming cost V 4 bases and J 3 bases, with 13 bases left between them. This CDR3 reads CASSSWGPDTEAFF. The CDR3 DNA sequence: TGCGCCAGCAGCAGCTGGGGACCCGACACTGAAGCTTTCTTT.

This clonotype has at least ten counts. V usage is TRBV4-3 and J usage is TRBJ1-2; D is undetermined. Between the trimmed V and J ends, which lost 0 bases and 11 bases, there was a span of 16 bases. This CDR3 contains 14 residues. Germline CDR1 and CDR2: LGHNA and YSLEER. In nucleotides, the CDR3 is TGCGCCAGCAGCCAAGAATCCCAAGGCTCGCGTTACACCTTC. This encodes CASSQESQGSRYTF.

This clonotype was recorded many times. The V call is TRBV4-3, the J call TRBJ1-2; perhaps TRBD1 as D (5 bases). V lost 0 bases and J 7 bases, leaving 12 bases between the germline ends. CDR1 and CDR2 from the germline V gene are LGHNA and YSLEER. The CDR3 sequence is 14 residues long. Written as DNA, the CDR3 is TGCGCCAGCAGCCAAGATTCAGGGTCCGTTGGCTACACCTTC. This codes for CASSQDSGSVGYTF.

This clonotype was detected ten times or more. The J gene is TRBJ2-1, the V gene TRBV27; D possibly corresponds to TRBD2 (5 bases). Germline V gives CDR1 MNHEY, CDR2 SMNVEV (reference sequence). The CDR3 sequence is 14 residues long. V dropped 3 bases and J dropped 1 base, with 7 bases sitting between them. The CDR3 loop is CASSFEGSYNEQFF. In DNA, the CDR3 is TGTGCCAGCAGTTTCGAGGGTTCCTACAATGAGCAGTTCTTC.

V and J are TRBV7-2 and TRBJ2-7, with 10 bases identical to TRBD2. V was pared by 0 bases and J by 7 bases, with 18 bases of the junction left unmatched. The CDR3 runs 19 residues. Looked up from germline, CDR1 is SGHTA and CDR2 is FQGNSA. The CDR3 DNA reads TGTGCCAGCAGCTTAGCCCCAACTAGCGGGACCGTTGCGGGTTGGGAGCAGTACTTC. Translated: CASSLAPTSGTVAGWEQYF.

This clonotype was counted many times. The CDR3: CASRRSSYNEQFF. In DNA, the CDR3 is TGTGCCAGTAGGCGGAGCTCCTACAATGAGCAGTTCTTC. The chain is built from TRBV7-4 and TRBJ2-1; no definite D call. The CDR3 extends over 13 amino acids. With 9 bases removed from V and 0 bases from J, the gap between germline ends came to 9 bases. Germline CDR1 reads SGHVT; CDR2 reads SQSDAQ. Based on the CDR3 plus reference TRBV7-4 and TRBJ2-1, the full variable domain is GAGVSQSPRYKVAKRGRDVALRCDSISGHVTLYWYRQTLGQGSEVLTYSQSDAQRDKSGRPSGRFSAERPERSVSTLKIQRTEQGDSAVYLCASRRSSYNEQFFGPGTRLTVL.

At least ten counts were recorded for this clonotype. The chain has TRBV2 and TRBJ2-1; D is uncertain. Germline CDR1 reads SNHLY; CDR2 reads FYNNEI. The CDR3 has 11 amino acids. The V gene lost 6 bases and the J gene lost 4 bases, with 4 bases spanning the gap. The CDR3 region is CASRLYNEQFF. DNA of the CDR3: TGTGCCAGCAGGCTGTACAATGAGCAGTTCTTC.

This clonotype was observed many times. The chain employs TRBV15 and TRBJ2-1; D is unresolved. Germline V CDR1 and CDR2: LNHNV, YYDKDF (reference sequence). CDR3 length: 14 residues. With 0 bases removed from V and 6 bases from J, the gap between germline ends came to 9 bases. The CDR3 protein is CATSREVMGNEQFF. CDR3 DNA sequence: TGTGCCACCAGCAGAGAAGTAATGGGCAATGAGCAGTTCTTC.

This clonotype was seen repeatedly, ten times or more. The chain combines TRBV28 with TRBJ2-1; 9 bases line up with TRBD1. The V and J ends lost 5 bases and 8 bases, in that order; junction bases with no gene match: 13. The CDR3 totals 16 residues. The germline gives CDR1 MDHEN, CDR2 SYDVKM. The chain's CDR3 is CASSLIGAGQGDEQFF. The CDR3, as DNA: TGTGCCAGCAGTCTCATCGGAGCGGGACAGGGCGATGAGCAGTTCTTC.

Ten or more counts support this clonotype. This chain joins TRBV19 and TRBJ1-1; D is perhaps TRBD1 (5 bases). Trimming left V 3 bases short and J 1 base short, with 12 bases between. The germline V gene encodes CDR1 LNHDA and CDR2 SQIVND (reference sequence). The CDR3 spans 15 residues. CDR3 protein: CASSIWVQENTEAFF. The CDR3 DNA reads TGTGCCAGTAGTATCTGGGTACAGGAGAACACTGAAGCTTTCTTT.

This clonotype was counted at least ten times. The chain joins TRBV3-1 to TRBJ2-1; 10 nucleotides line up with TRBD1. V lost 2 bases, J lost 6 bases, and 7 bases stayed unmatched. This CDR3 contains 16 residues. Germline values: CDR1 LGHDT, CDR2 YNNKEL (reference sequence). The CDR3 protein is CASSQLVRTGGNEQFF. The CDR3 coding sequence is TGTGCCAGCAGCCAACTTGTAAGGACAGGGGGCAATGAGCAGTTCTTC.

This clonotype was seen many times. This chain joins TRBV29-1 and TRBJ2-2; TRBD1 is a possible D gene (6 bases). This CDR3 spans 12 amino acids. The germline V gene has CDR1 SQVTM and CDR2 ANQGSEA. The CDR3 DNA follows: TGCAGTTGCAGGGGAAACACCGGGGAGCTGTTTTTT. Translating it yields CSCRGNTGELFF.